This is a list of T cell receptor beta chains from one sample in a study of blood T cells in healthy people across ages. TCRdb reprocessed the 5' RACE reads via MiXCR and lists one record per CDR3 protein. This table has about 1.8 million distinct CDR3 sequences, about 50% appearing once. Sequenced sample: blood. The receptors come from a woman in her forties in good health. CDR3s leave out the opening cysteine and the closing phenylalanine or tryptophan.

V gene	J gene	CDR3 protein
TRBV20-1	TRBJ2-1	SASGQSSKRSSYNEQF
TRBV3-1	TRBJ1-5	ASSQGGGRGSNQPQH
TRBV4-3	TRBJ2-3	AGSQDGPKSTDTQY
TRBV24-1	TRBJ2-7	ATSDSRRGQY
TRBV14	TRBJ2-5	ASSQTRTVQETQY
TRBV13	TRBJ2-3	ASRPVSGVTDTQY
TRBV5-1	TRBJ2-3	ASSFVSSGAFTDTQY
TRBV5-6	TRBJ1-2	ASSPVTLGQGPNYGYT
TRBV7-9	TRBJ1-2	ASSLAWQYYGYT
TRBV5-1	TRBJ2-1	ASSFPAGGQVNEQF
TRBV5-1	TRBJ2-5	ASSLEPEKQETQY
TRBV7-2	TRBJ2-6	ASSLVGRGTGYSGANVLT
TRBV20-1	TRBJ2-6	SASTGRGANVLT
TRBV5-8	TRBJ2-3	ASSLNPGQSTDTQY
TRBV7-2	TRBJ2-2	ASSLAEPGELF
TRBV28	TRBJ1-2	ASSRTGARDGYT
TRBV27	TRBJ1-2	ASSLNRDGNYGYT
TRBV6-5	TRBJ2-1	ASSYSYYREQF
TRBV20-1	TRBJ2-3	SAQHPDTQY
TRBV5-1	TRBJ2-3	ASSLEPVGADTQY
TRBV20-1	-	SARSNPGWGVNSYEQY
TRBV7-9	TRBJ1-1	ASSLGRLLEAF
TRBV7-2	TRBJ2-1	ASSLGTAGGQGEQF
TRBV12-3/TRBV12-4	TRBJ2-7	ASSSGEGVEQY
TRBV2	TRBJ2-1	ASSVGASGATDEQF
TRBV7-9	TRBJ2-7	ASSLNPHEQY
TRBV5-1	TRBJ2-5	ASSSYGDTSQETQY
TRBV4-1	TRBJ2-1	ASSVEAGSSYSEQF
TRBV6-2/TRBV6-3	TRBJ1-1	ASSYVIARAEAF
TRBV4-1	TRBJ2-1	ACSQEGQGPSSYNEQF
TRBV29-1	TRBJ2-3	SVEEGQGVDTQY
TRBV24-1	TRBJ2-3	ATSDLGQKDTDTQY
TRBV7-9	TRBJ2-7	ASSLWDGLYEQY
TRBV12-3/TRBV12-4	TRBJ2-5	ASTPGQGAMETQY
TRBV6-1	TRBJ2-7	ASSENGDRSYEQY
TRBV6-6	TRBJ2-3	ASSYPQGVTDTQY
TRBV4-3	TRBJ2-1	ASSPLRVGYYNERF
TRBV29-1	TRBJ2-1	SVDGLAGDSPSEQF
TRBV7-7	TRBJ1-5	ASSPADRVFSQPQH
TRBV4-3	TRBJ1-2	ASSQIRQYGYT
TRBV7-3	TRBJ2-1	ASSSHDRLSYNEQF
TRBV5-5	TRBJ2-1	ASSLLGQGADNEQF
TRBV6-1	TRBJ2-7	ASSEARGSYEQY
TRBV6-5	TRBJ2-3	ASSFRRFGGTDTQY
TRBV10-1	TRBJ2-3	ASNKGDTDTQY
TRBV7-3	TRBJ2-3	ASSSYSGPTDTQY
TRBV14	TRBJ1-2	ASSLPARSFYGYT
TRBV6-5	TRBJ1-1	ASNPVVNTEAF
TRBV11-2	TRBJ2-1	ASGGGTGSEVGYNEQF
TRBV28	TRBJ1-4	ASKYRGRNEKLF
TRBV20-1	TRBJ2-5	SAKDSGALEKTQY
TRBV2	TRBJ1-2	ASQPVVTNYGHT
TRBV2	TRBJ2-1	ASSRPSGSYNEQF
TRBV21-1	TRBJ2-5	ASSNEPLAGCDEQY
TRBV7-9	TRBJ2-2	ASTPWGSTGELF
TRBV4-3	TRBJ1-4	ASSQDRELHEKLF
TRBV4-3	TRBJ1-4	ASRARWGKGQANEKLF
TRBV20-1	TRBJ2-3	SGRGSADTQY